The TCR beta chain described here comes from a study of blood T cell repertoires in COVID-19. Repertoires were generated with immunoSEQ multiplex PCR, while TCRdb's copy carries only in-frame clones and drops some. Of 200,000 to 250,000 clones listed, around 81% were seen once; the top ten hold around 5.4%. Losses at the gene ends were 4 bases for V and 2 bases for J; bases not matched to a gene: 4. The CDR3 spans 15 residues. The germline gives CDR1 SGHVS, CDR2 FQNEAQ. This receptor was taken from a woman in her 70s with acute or convalescent COVID-19. The sequenced sample consisted of peripheral blood. The rearrangement links TRBV7-8 to TRBJ1-3; 8 nucleotides agree with TRBD1. CDR3 bases: TGTGCCAGCAGCTCGCGGACAGGGACTGGAAACACCATATATTTT. It codes for CASSSRTGTGNTIYF.